The rows below give T cell receptor beta chains drawn from one sample of a study of blood T cell repertoires in COVID-19. Libraries were prepared by immunoSEQ multiplex PCR; TCRdb keeps only in-frame clonotypes and omits some of them. In the table there are some 150,000 clones, about nine tenths of which are singletons. The sample was peripheral blood. The origin of the receptors is a man in his 70s with acute or convalescent COVID-19. CDR3s include the opening cysteine and the closing phenylalanine or tryptophan. D genes are given only for firm matches. For some rows the clone size is stated as once, few or many, or as a class when expanded; others skip it.

d_call	v_call	j_call	clone_size	cdr3_nt	cdr3_aa
TRBD2	TRBV5-1	TRBJ2-3	NA	TGCGCCAGCAGCCCCCGGACTAGCGCGTACACAGATACGCAGTATTTT	CASSPRTSAYTDTQYF
NA	TRBV29-1	TRBJ2-5	NA	TGCAGCGTTGTGGGCAGCAGCCAAGAGACCCAGTACTTC	CSVVGSSQETQYF
NA	TRBV6-5	TRBJ2-7	once	TGTGCCAGCAGTTACGGAGACGTCTCCTACGAGCAGTACTTC	CASSYGDVSYEQYF
TRBD1	TRBV6-5	TRBJ1-2	NA	TGTGCCAGCAGGCGACAGGGGGTGATTAACTATGGCTACACCTTC	CASRRQGVINYGYTF
NA	TRBV2	TRBJ1-4	NA	TGTGCCAGCACGGGGGAGGGTGGCAATGAAAAACTGTTTTTT	CASTGEGGNEKLFF
NA	TRBV29-1	TRBJ2-5	NA	TGCAGCGTTGAAGTTTGGAGTGGCGAGACCCAGTACTTC	CSVEVWSGETQYF
TRBD2	TRBV5-1	TRBJ2-5	NA	TGCGCCAGCAGCTTGGCTAGGGAGGGAGGAGAGACCCAGTACTTC	CASSLAREGGETQYF
TRBD1	TRBV25-1	TRBJ2-1	NA	TGTGCCAGCAGGCGGACAGGGGGAAATGAGCAGTTCTTC	CASRRTGGNEQFF
NA	TRBV29-1	TRBJ1-5	NA	TGCAGCGTTGGAGAAGTAGATCAGCCCCAGCATTTT	CSVGEVDQPQHF
TRBD1	TRBV28	TRBJ2-7	NA	TGTGCCAGCAGTTTATCCGGACAGGGATACGAGCAGTACTTC	CASSLSGQGYEQYF
TRBD1	TRBV19	TRBJ1-1	NA	TGTGCCAGTAGCACCTCCGGGACAGTGAACACTGAAGCTTTCTTT	CASSTSGTVNTEAFF
TRBD2	TRBV5-4	TRBJ2-1	NA	TGTGCCAGCAGCTTGGAACTAGCGGCCTACAATGAGCAGTTCTTC	CASSLELAAYNEQFF
TRBD1	TRBV28	TRBJ1-5	NA	TGTGCCAGCGGGCTACAGGGGGCTTATAGCAATCAGCCCCAGCATTTT	CASGLQGAYSNQPQHF
TRBD1	TRBV28	TRBJ2-1	once	TGTGCCAGCAAAGGGGGCCTATTTTCCAATGAGCAGTTCTTC	CASKGGLFSNEQFF
TRBD1	TRBV7-9	TRBJ1-5	few	TGTGCCAGCAGCTCACAGGGGGCAAATCAGCCCCAGCATTTT	CASSSQGANQPQHF
TRBD2	TRBV7-3	TRBJ2-2	NA	TGTGCCAGCAGCTGGGTGCGGACTAGCGTCCCCGGGGAGCTGTTTTTT	CASSWVRTSVPGELFF
NA	TRBV7-3	TRBJ1-4	once	TGTGCCAGCAGCGATTACAGGGTGGAACTGTTTTTT	CASSDYRVELFF
NA	TRBV2	TRBJ2-4	NA	TGTGCCAGCAGTAAGAGGCCGGCAGCCCAGGCGGGGAACATTCAGTACTTC	CASSKRPAAQAGNIQYF
TRBD2	TRBV5-1	TRBJ2-1	NA	TGCGCCAGCAGCCGCCGGACTAGCGGGAGTTTGGGTGAGCAGTTCTTC	CASSRRTSGSLGEQFF
NA	TRBV19	TRBJ2-1	NA	TGTGCCAGTAGTTTAGGACACTTGGATGAGCAGTTCTTC	CASSLGHLDEQFF
NA	TRBV3-1/TRBV3-2	TRBJ1-1	NA	TGTGCCACCCGAATTTGGGGGGTGAACACTGAAGCTTTCTTT	CATRIWGVNTEAFF
TRBD1	TRBV6-1	TRBJ2-1	NA	TGTGCCAGCAGTGAAGCGGGTCCAGGCTGGGACAGGGGGGGTGAGCAGTTCTTC	CASSEAGPGWDRGGEQFF
NA	TRBV7-2	TRBJ1-2	NA	TGTGCCAGCAGCCCACAGGGAACCACTGGCTACACCTTC	CASSPQGTTGYTF
TRBD1	TRBV19	TRBJ2-6	NA	TGTGCCAGTAGTATAGATTTGACAGGGGGTTATATCTCTGGGGCCAACGTCCTGACTTTC	CASSIDLTGGYISGANVLTF
TRBD1	TRBV9	TRBJ1-3	NA	TGTGCCAGCAGCGGAGCCTTGGGACAGGGCTTCCTCTCTGGAAACACCATATATTTT	CASSGALGQGFLSGNTIYF
TRBD1	TRBV7-8	TRBJ1-1	NA	TGTGCCAGCAGCCTCAGGGGGCGGATCACTGAAGCTTTCTTT	CASSLRGRITEAFF
NA	TRBV9	TRBJ1-2	once	TGTGCCAGCAGCGTAGGTCAGGACGGACAGACCAAGGGGGGCTACACCTTC	CASSVGQDGQTKGGYTF
NA	TRBV27	TRBJ2-7	NA	TGTGCCAGCAGTTTCACATGGGGCCTCGAGCAGTACTTC	CASSFTWGLEQYF
TRBD2	TRBV28	TRBJ2-5	NA	TGTGCCAGTCGCCCGGGACTAGGTCCCCAAGAGACCCAGTACTTC	CASRPGLGPQETQYF
TRBD1	TRBV27	TRBJ1-1	NA	TGTGCCAGCAGTCCCCGGACAGGGGCCGACACTGAAGCTTTCTTT	CASSPRTGADTEAFF
NA	TRBV5-6	TRBJ2-1	NA	TGTGCCAGCACCCCGGGGTTCCAGGACTACAATGAGCAGTTCTTC	CASTPGFQDYNEQFF
TRBD1	TRBV4-2	TRBJ2-1	NA	TGTGCCAGCAGCCATGGAGGACAGGGCCGGGATGAGCAGTTCTTC	CASSHGGQGRDEQFF
TRBD1	TRBV9	TRBJ2-1	NA	TGTGCCAGCAGCGTACCCCTTATGGACAGGTTCGTCTACCATGAGCAGTTCTTC	CASSVPLMDRFVYHEQFF
NA	TRBV5-1	TRBJ2-1	NA	TGCGCCAGCAGCTTGGGACTCTACAATGAGCAGTTCTTC	CASSLGLYNEQFF
TRBD2	TRBV25-1	TRBJ2-5	NA	TGTGTCAGCAGTACATGGTCGGGAGGAGAGACCCAGTACTTC	CVSSTWSGGETQYF
NA	TRBV4-1	TRBJ1-4	few	TGCGCCAGCAGCCAGTGGACAGCAACTAATGAAAAACTGTTTTTT	CASSQWTATNEKLFF
TRBD2	TRBV18	TRBJ2-7	NA	TGTGCCAGCTCACCGGGAGGGGCGACTCGCGAGCAGTACTTC	CASSPGGATREQYF
NA	TRBV18	TRBJ1-2	NA	TGTGCCAGCTCACCAGGGGACTTAAGGGGCTACACCTTC	CASSPGDLRGYTF
NA	TRBV5-1	TRBJ1-1	NA	TGCGCCAGCAGCGTTAACCCAGGGTACACTGAAGCTTTCTTT	CASSVNPGYTEAFF
NA	TRBV5-1	TRBJ2-5	NA	TGCGCCAGCAGCAAGGGACAATCGACAGAGACCCAGTACTTC	CASSKGQSTETQYF
NA	TRBV10-3	TRBJ1-1	once	TGTGCCATCAGGGGATCTGGGGGGATCATGAACACTGAAGCTTTCTTT	CAIRGSGGIMNTEAFF
TRBD2	TRBV29-1	TRBJ2-7	NA	TGCAGCGTTACGTCGGGACTAGCTATCGACGAGCAGTACTTC	CSVTSGLAIDEQYF
NA	TRBV5-1	TRBJ1-1	NA	TGCGCCAGCAGCTTGGAAGTGGCCCGGGTGGGCACTGAAGCTTTCTTT	CASSLEVARVGTEAFF
TRBD2	TRBV27	TRBJ2-1	NA	TGTGCCAGCAGTCCTAGCGGGGGGGAATCCTACAATGAGCAGTTCTTC	CASSPSGGESYNEQFF
TRBD2	TRBV7-6	TRBJ2-1	NA	TGTGCCAGCAGCTTAGCACTTAAGCGGGGGATTAGGGACAATGAGCAGTTCTTC	CASSLALKRGIRDNEQFF
TRBD2	TRBV19	TRBJ2-1	NA	TGTGCCAGTAGTATGTATCGGACTAGCAGTCAGGAGCAGTTCTTC	CASSMYRTSSQEQFF
NA	TRBV7-2	TRBJ1-4	once	TGTGCCAGCAGCTTAAGCCTCATTAATGAAAAACTGTTTTTT	CASSLSLINEKLFF